This TCR beta chain was captured by sequencing in a study of OX40 agonist ivuxolimab in advanced cancers. Turning to the overall study: The costimulatory receptor OX40 (CD134) was targeted by ivuxolimab, a fully human IgG2 agonistic monoclonal antibody. Intravenous ivuxolimab was administered to patients every 2 weeks at six dose levels: 0.01, 0.1, 0.3, 1.5, 3 and 10 mg/kg. Of the roughly 53 patients in dose escalation, 19 had hepatocellular carcinoma, roughly 15 had melanoma, 9 had renal cell carcinoma and 9 had head and neck cancer. In the dose-escalation cohort, around four fifths of patients were male, and the mean age was approximately 60 years, with a range of roughly 20 to 80. Prior anti-PD-1, anti-PD-L1 or anti-CTLA-4 therapy was permitted, and about 40% of dose-escalation patients had received checkpoint inhibitors. Partial responses occurred in three dose-escalation patients: two with cutaneous melanoma and one with hepatocellular carcinoma. The point of sequencing TCRbeta in the periphery was to test whether ivuxolimab changed TCR sequence diversity and drove clonal T-cell expansion. The paper reports the monotherapy dose-escalation portion (N ≈ 52 patients) of the phase I ivuxolimab trial. Results and caveats for the whole study, not just this receptor: At doses from 0.1 to 3.0 mg/kg, clonal expansion was seen in both CD4+ and CD8+ blood T cells between baseline and week 6. Low levels of normalized T-cell clonal expansion were also seen in some patients who did not respond. On average, CD8+ T cells showed more expanded clones than CD4+ T cells after ivuxolimab. In partial responders in the 0.1-3.0 mg/kg groups, normalized peripheral clonal expansion was found to be among the lowest, especially among CD8+ T cells. Antigen specificity was not determined for the clonally expanded peripheral T cells.

For sequencing of the TCRbeta CDR3 region, genomic DNA was extracted from the sorted cells. TCRbeta CDR3 regions were sequenced using the immunoSEQ Assay. TCRdb retrieved this table from immuneACCESS and kept in-frame rearrangements only. Not all clones are present; in checked studies, unresolved V genes account for under half, and no reason is known for the remainder. The sample records under 85,000 clones, more than 90% of which are singletons. The ten largest make up approximately 0.7% of the sample. The trial excluded patients who had a history of autoimmune disease or who were on systemic immunosuppression. Peripheral blood for TCR sequencing was collected from all dose cohorts at baseline, on cycle 4 day 1, and on cycle 7 day 1. The samples were drawn from a first-in-human, open-label, multicenter phase I dose-escalation trial of ivuxolimab. Adults with locally advanced or metastatic melanoma, renal cell, hepatocellular, or head and neck squamous cell carcinoma were enrolled in the trial. Before TCR sequencing, CD4+ T cells and CD8+ T cells from peripheral blood were sorted into separate populations.

The germline V gene supplies CDR1 SGHTA and CDR2 FQGNSA. Relative to germline, V is missing 3 bases and J is missing 2 bases, with 6 bases of the junction outside any gene match. The CDR3 measures 15 amino acids from cysteine to phenylalanine. CDR3 DNA only is kept here, 45 bases in frame from base 1. As concerns this clone: The antigen it binds to is not known. Base quality data are lacking; no much larger clone is found one base away.

Here the chain combines TRBV7-2 and TRBJ2-5; 7 middle bases align to TRBD1. The material was CD4+ or CD8+ T cells sorted from blood, obtained in a trial of the OX40 agonist ivuxolimab. This receptor was obtained from an adult with an advanced solid tumor such as melanoma, head and neck, liver or kidney cancer. The base sequence is TGTGCCAGCAGCTTTCAGACAGGGTTGCAAGAGACCCAGTACTTC. Its product reads: CASSFQTGLQETQYF. With all but the CDR3 taken from the reference TRBV7-2 and TRBJ2-5 genes, the full variable domain is: GAGVSQSPSNKVTEKGKDVELRCDPISGHTALYWYRQSLGQGLEFLIYFQGNSAPDKSGLPSDRFSAERTGGSVSTLTIQRTQQEDSAVYLCASSFQTGLQETQYFGPGTRLLVL.